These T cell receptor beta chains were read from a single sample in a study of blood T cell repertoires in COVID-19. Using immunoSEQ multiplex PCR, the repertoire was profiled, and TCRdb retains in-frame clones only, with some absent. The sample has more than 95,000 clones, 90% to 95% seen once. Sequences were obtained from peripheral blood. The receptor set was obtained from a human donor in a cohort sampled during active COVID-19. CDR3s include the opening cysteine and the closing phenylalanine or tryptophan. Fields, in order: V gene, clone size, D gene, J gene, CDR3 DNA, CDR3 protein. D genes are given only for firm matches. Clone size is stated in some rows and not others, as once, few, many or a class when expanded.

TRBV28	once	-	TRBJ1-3	TGTGCCAGCACCTTCTCACTCACTGGAAACACCATATATTTT	CASTFSLTGNTIYF
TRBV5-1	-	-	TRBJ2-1	TGCGCCAGCAGCCCCTTGGACTCGGATGAGCAGTTCTTC	CASSPLDSDEQFF
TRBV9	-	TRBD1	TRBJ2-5	TGTGCCAGCAGCGCCGGACAGGGGGCTTACCTCGGTCCCCAAGAGACCCAGTACTTC	CASSAGQGAYLGPQETQYF
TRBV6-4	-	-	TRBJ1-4	TGTGCCAGCAGCCCACGGGGGGAGGGGAGGGGTTTACTGTTTTTT	CASSPRGEGRGLLFF
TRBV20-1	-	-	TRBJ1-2	TGCAGTGCTATCCCGGGGTATGGCTACACCTTC	CSAIPGYGYTF
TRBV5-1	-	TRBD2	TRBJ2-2	TGCGCCAGCAGCCCGGGACTAGCGGGAGTTGCCGGGGAGCTGTTTTTT	CASSPGLAGVAGELFF
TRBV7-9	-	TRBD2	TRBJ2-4	TGTGCCAGCAGCTTAGGGCTAGCGGGAGCTTTGGGAAACATTCAGTACTTC	CASSLGLAGALGNIQYF
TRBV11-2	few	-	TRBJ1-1	TGTGCCAGCAGCGCAGTACATGAAGCTTTCTTT	CASSAVHEAFF
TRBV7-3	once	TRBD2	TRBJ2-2	TGTGCCAGCAGCATGGGACTAGCGCGGGCCGGGGAGCTGTTTTTT	CASSMGLARAGELFF
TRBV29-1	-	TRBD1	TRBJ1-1	TGCAGCGTTGACGACAGGGAACAGGTTGAAGCTTTCTTT	CSVDDREQVEAFF
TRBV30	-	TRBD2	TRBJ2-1	TGTGCCTGGAGTGTACGTTTACTAGCGGGGGATGAGCAGTTCTTC	CAWSVRLLAGDEQFF
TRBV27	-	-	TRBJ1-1	TGTGCCAGCAGTTTTAATATGGGGCCCACTGAAGCTTTCTTT	CASSFNMGPTEAFF
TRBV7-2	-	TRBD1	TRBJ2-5	TGTGCCAGCAGCTTTAGACAGGGGGCTGGATCGGGGCAAGAGACCCAGTACTTC	CASSFRQGAGSGQETQYF
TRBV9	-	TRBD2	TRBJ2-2	TGTGCCAGCAGCGCCCCTCGGGGGGTAGGGGAGCTGTTTTTT	CASSAPRGVGELFF
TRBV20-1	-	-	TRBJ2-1	TGCAGTGCAAGACTAGTCAATGAGCAGTTCTTC	CSARLVNEQFF
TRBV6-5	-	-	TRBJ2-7	TGTGCCAGCACAGAACTAACAGGTAGCTCCTACGAGCAGTACTTC	CASTELTGSSYEQYF
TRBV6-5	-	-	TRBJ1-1	TGTGCCAGCAGGTCAGGACAGTTGAACACTGAAGCTTTCTTT	CASRSGQLNTEAFF
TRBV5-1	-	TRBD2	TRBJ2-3	TGCGCCAGCAGTCCGGGAGGAGGGACTAGCACAGATACGCAGTATTTT	CASSPGGGTSTDTQYF
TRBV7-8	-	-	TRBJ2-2	TGTGCCAGCAGCTTAACGGCAGGCTCCACCGGGGAGCTGTTTTTT	CASSLTAGSTGELFF
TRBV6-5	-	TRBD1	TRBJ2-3	TGTGCCAGCAGTCCACCGGGACAGGGGACCCAGGCGCAGTATTTT	CASSPPGQGTQAQYF
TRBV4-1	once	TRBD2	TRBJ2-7	TGCGCCAGCAGCAATCCCGGACTAGGACTATACGAGCAGTACTTC	CASSNPGLGLYEQYF
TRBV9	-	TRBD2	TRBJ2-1	TGTGCCAGCAGCATGCAGCGGGAGGGGAATGAGCAGTTCTTC	CASSMQREGNEQFF
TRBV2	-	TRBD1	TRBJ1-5	TGTGCCAGCAACACAGGGGGCTCCAATCAGCCCCAGCATTTT	CASNTGGSNQPQHF
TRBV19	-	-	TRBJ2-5	TGTGCCAGTAGTATTCTGGGAGGCGATAGGGAGACCCAGTACTTC	CASSILGGDRETQYF
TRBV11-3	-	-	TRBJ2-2	TGTGCCAGCAGCCTGACCGGACAGACCGGGGAGCTGTTTTTT	CASSLTGQTGELFF
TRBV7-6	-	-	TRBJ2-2	TGTGCCAGCAGCTTAAGGACACAGGCGAACACCGGGGAGCTGTTTTTT	CASSLRTQANTGELFF
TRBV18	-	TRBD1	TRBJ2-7	TGTGCCAGCTCACCGCCGATCCTAGGGACAGCCTACGAGCAGTACTTC	CASSPPILGTAYEQYF
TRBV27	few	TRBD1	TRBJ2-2	TGTGCCAGCAGTTTATCTGGGGACAGGGGAATTGGCGGGGAGCTGTTTTTT	CASSLSGDRGIGGELFF
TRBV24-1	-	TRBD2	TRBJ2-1	TGTGCCACCAGTGCCCTCAGCGGGACCTCCTACAATGAGCAGTTCTTC	CATSALSGTSYNEQFF
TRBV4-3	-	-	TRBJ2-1	TGCGCCAGCAGCCAAGTGGCTAGCATCCATGAGCAGTTCTTC	CASSQVASIHEQFF
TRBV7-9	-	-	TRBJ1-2	TGTGCCAGCAGCTTAGCAGGGGGTGGTTATGGCTACACCTTC	CASSLAGGGYGYTF